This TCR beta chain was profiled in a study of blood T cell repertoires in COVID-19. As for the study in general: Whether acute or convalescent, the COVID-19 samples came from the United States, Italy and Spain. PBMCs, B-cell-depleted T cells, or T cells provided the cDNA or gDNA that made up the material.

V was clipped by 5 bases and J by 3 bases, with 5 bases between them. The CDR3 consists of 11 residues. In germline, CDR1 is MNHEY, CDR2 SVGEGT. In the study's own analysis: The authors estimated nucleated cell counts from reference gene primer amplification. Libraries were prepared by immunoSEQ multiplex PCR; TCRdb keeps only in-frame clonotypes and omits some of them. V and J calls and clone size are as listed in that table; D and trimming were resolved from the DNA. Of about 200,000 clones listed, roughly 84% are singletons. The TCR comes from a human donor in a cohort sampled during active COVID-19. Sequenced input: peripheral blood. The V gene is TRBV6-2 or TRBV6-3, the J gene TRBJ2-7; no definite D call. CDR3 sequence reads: CASSQNYEQYF. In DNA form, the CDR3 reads TGTGCCAGCAGTCAGAACTACGAGCAGTACTTC.